This entry lists 30 T cell receptor beta chains sequenced from one sample in a study of lymphopenia after photon versus proton radiotherapy. Clones were sequenced by immunoSEQ multiplex PCR, and TCRdb holds only the in-frame ones, with some missing. The data hold some 7,300 clones, with about 90% observed a single time. The specimen comprised peripheral blood, sampled from a patient treated with photon-based radiotherapy. The receptors shown here come from a man between 60 and 75 years old with cholangiocarcinoma.

The rearrangement uses TRBV2 and TRBJ1-5; D not resolved. This CDR3 contains 15 residues. CDR1 is SNHLY, CDR2 FYNNEI, per germline. Trimming stripped 4 bases from V and 2 bases from J, with 12 bases between. As DNA, the CDR3 is TGTGCCAGCAGTGGTGCGAGGGCGGGCAATCAGCCCCAGCATTTT. It encodes CASSGARAGNQPQHF.

The chain is built from TRBV11-1 and TRBJ2-2, with 11 bases that match TRBD1. Germline CDR1 SGHAT, CDR2 FQDESV (reference sequence). The CDR3 spans 16 residues. J lost 3 bases, V lost 5 bases, and 5 bases had no gene match. CDR3 in amino acids: CASSRGQGADTGELFF. DNA for the CDR3: TGTGCCAGCAGCCGAGGACAGGGGGCGGACACCGGGGAGCTGTTTTTT.

The V and J genes are TRBV29-1 and TRBJ2-7; D is ambiguous. V was clipped by 2 bases and J by 3 bases, with 17 bases between them. The CDR3 is 15 residues long. From germline, CDR1 is SQVTM and CDR2 ANQGSEA. CDR3 protein: CSVESGIMFRYEQYF. CDR3 nucleotide sequence: TGCAGCGTTGAATCGGGTATAATGTTTCGCTACGAGCAGTACTTC.

The chain joins TRBV6-5 to TRBJ2-5; tentative D call: TRBD2 (5 bases). CDR1 is MNHEY and CDR2 is SVGAGI in the germline V gene. V lost 2 bases and J 8 bases, leaving 15 bases between the germline ends. The CDR3 consists of 14 residues. CDR3 protein: CASSYGGRRYTQYF. CDR3 in DNA: TGTGCCAGCAGTTACGGCGGGCGAAGGTACACCCAGTACTTC.

The chain links TRBV5-1 to TRBJ2-2; 10 bases map to TRBD1. The ends lost 0 bases at V and 5 bases at J; junction bases unmatched: 4. The CDR3 runs to 16 residues. In germline, CDR1 is SGHRS, CDR2 YFSETQ. The chain's CDR3 is CASSLAGTGVTGELFF. DNA of the CDR3: TGCGCCAGCAGCTTGGCCGGGACAGGGGTTACCGGGGAGCTGTTTTTT.

V and J are TRBV6-4 and TRBJ2-1, with D possibly being TRBD1 (6 bases). V lost 2 bases to trimming and J lost 10 bases, with 21 bases between them. Germline V gene data show CDR1 as MRHNA and CDR2 as SNTAGT. The CDR3 consists of 16 residues. CDR3 loop: CASSDGAGAAVFEQFF. In DNA form, the CDR3 reads TGTGCCAGCAGTGACGGAGCAGGGGCCGCTGTCTTCGAGCAGTTCTTC.

This rearrangement joins TRBV7-9 to TRBJ1-2; D gene ambiguous. The length of the CDR3 is 13 residues. Germline CDR1 and CDR2: SEHNR and FQNEAQ (reference sequence). The V gene lost 5 bases and the J gene lost 1 base, with 8 bases spanning the gap. Written as DNA, the CDR3 is TGTGCCAGCAGCCCGCCCGTTAACTATGGCTACACCTTC. As protein: CASSPPVNYGYTF.

The chain combines TRBV9 with TRBJ2-5, with D uncertain. CDR1 is SGDLS, CDR2 YYNGEE, per germline. V shed 0 bases and J shed 2 bases, with 11 bases lying between them. This CDR3 spans 15 amino acids. This CDR3 is CASSVGPHRQETQYF. CDR3 DNA: TGTGCCAGCAGCGTAGGGCCCCACAGACAAGAGACCCAGTACTTC.

The chain uses TRBV6-5 and TRBJ1-5; D gene ambiguous. Looked up from germline, CDR1 is MNHEY and CDR2 is SVGAGI. The CDR3 contains 11 residues. The germline V and J ends were trimmed by 6 bases and 9 bases, with 9 bases remaining between them. CDR3 DNA: TGTGCCAGCAGCTCTGGTGGGCCCCAGCATTTT. Translation: CASSSGGPQHF.

This sequence joins TRBV28 and TRBJ1-2; 7 bases line up with TRBD1. Germline values: CDR1 MDHEN, CDR2 SYDVKM. This CDR3 comprises 15 residues. With 8 bases clipped from V and 0 bases from J, the junction kept 9 bases outside the gene matches. The CDR3 loop reads CASLKAGTANYGYTF. In DNA, the CDR3 is TGTGCCAGCCTTAAGGCAGGGACAGCTAACTATGGCTACACCTTC.

The chain couples TRBV5-1 to TRBJ1-5; 7 bases are a match to TRBD1. J gave up 4 bases and V 1 base, and 2 bases lay outside the gene matches. Germline V lookup: CDR1 SGHRS, CDR2 YFSETQ. The CDR3 sequence is 14 residues long. The chain's CDR3 is CASSLTGDNQPQHF. The DNA of the CDR3 is TGCGCCAGCAGCTTGACAGGGGATAATCAGCCCCAGCATTTT. Full variable domain (remainder filled in from reference TRBV5-1 and TRBJ1-5): KAGVTQTPRYLIKTRGQQVTLSCSPISGHRSVSWYQQTPGQGLQFLFEYFSETQRNKGNFPGRFSGRQFSNSRSEMNVSTLELGDSALYLCASSLTGDNQPQHFGDGTRLSIL.

The J gene is TRBJ2-2, the V gene TRBV19; possible D gene TRBD2, 6 bases. Germline V gene data show CDR1 as LNHDA and CDR2 as SQIVND (reference sequence). The CDR3 loop spans 14 amino acids. The V end lost 6 bases, the J end lost 5 bases, and 13 bases lay between the germline ends. In DNA, the CDR3 is TGTGCCAGTAGGCCTTGGGGGGAAACCGGGGAGCTGTTTTTT. Amino acids: CASRPWGETGELFF.

V gene TRBV19 combines with J gene TRBJ2-3; the match to TRBD1 covers 12 bases. The CDR3 runs to 17 residues. Germline CDR1 and CDR2: LNHDA and SQIVND (reference sequence). Trimming took 4 bases from V and 5 from J; bases not matched to a gene: 10. The CDR3 nucleotides read TGTGCCAGTAGTAGGGTTCTGGGGACAGGGGGCGTAGATACGCAGTATTTT. Amino acids: CASSRVLGTGGVDTQYF. Drawing the rest from reference TRBV19 and TRBJ2-3, the complete variable domain is DGGITQSPKYLFRKEGQNVTLSCEQNLNHDAMYWYRQDPGQGLRLIYYSQIVNDFQKGDIAEGYSVSREKKESFPLTVTSAQKNPTAFYLCASSRVLGTGGVDTQYFGPGTRLTVL.

This rearrangement joins TRBV6-5 to TRBJ1-1; D remains ambiguous. This CDR3 is built from 13 residues. CDR1 is MNHEY, CDR2 SVGAGI, per germline. Trimming removed 7 bases from V and 5 bases from J, with 14 bases in between. The CDR3 region has the DNA TGTGCCAGCACCTTGGGGAGCCTGACTGAAGCTTTCTTT. Amino acids: CASTLGSLTEAFF.

The chain is built from TRBV19 and TRBJ1-5; D perhaps matches TRBD1 (5 bases). Germline V gene data show CDR1 as LNHDA and CDR2 as SQIVND (reference sequence). Trimming took off 4 bases at V and 2 bases at J, with 15 bases between the two ends. There are 16 residues in the CDR3. Here the CDR3 DNA reads TGTGCCAGTAGTAAAAACTGGGACGGGGGCAATCAGCCCCAGCATTTT. Encoded protein: CASSKNWDGGNQPQHF.

This sequence joins TRBV7-3 and TRBJ2-2; D is possibly TRBD2 (7 bases). Germline V gene sequence: CDR1 SGHTA, CDR2 FQGTGA. This CDR3 spans 15 amino acids. The V and J ends lost 3 bases and 4 bases respectively, with 12 bases between them. In DNA, the CDR3 is TGTGCCAGCAGCTTCGGGGGGCGAGGCACCGGGGAGCTGTTTTTT. Translating gives CASSFGGRGTGELFF.

The rearrangement uses TRBV6-5 and TRBJ1-1; a weak D match, TRBD1 (5 bases). Germline V gene data show CDR1 as MNHEY and CDR2 as SVGAGI. This CDR3 contains 15 residues. V was trimmed by 2 bases and J by 1 base, leaving 11 bases between them. CDR3 loop: CASSYLGTANTEAFF. CDR3 nucleotides: TGTGCCAGCAGTTACCTCGGGACTGCGAACACTGAAGCTTTCTTT.

The J gene is TRBJ1-2, the V gene TRBV6-5; weak D call: TRBD1 (5 bases). The CDR3 totals 13 residues. Germline V gene sequence: CDR1 MNHEY, CDR2 SVGAGI. V lost 0 bases, J lost 5 bases, and 7 bases lay in between. The CDR3 region is CASSYSWGYGYTF. The CDR3, as DNA: TGTGCCAGCAGTTACTCTTGGGGGTATGGCTACACCTTC.

The gene calls are TRBV7-3 and TRBJ1-3, with no clear D. The germline gives CDR1 SGHTA, CDR2 FQGTGA. The V end was cut by 0 bases, the J end by 0 bases, with 9 bases between. This CDR3 comprises 16 residues. In DNA form, the CDR3 reads TGTGCCAGCAGCTTAACGGGCGGGAACTCTGGAAACACCATATATTTT. Its translation: CASSLTGGNSGNTIYF. Drawing the rest from reference TRBV7-3 and TRBJ1-3, the complete variable domain is GAGVSQTPSNKVTEKGKYVELRCDPISGHTALYWYRQSLGQGPEFLIYFQGTGAADDSGLPNDRFFAVRPEGSVSTLKIQRTERGDSAVYLCASSLTGGNSGNTIYFGEGSWLTVV.

V usage is TRBV7-8 and J usage is TRBJ2-5; 9 bases align to TRBD2. The germline V gene encodes CDR1 SGHVS and CDR2 FQNEAQ. J lost 3 bases, V lost 5 bases, and 10 bases had no gene match. The CDR3 runs to 16 residues. The CDR3 DNA sequence: TGTGCCAGCAGCCCGAGAGCGGGGGGAAAGGAAGAGACCCAGTACTTC. Translating gives CASSPRAGGKEETQYF.

The CDR3 nucleotides are TGTGCCAGCAGTGAAGCTACAGGGGTCGGTCAGCCCCAGCATTTT. It yields the protein CASSEATGVGQPQHF. The rearrangement links TRBV6-1 to TRBJ1-5; 7 bases align to TRBD1. Germline trimming cut 0 bases from V and 6 bases from J; bases unmatched to any gene: 5. Per germline, CDR1 MNHNS and CDR2 SASEGT. This CDR3 region has 15 residues.

The V call is TRBV15, the J call TRBJ1-3; D is unclear. Germline lookup yields CDR1 LNHNV and CDR2 YYDKDF (reference sequence). The germline V and J ends were trimmed by 0 bases and 1 base, with 7 bases remaining between them. The length of the CDR3 is 15 residues. CDR3 region: CATSRDPQSGNTIYF. DNA for the CDR3: TGTGCCACCAGCAGAGATCCACAGTCTGGAAACACCATATATTTT.

The chain links TRBV28 to TRBJ2-3; D possibly corresponds to TRBD1 (5 bases). The CDR3 length is 12 residues. The V gene lost 4 bases and the J gene lost 4 bases, with 6 bases spanning the gap. CDR1 and CDR2 (germline): MDHEN, SYDVKM. CDR3 DNA sequence: TGTGCCAGCAGTTCGACAGCAGATACGCAGTATTTT. Translating it yields CASSSTADTQYF.

The gene calls are TRBV20-1 and TRBJ1-1; D call uncertain. Germline lookup yields CDR1 DFQATT and CDR2 SNEGSKA (reference sequence). The CDR3 covers 11 residues. With 0 bases removed from V and 4 bases from J, the gap between germline ends came to 3 bases. Written as DNA, the CDR3 is TGCAGTGCTAGAGATCGCACTGAAGCTTTCTTT. The encoded protein is CSARDRTEAFF.

The chain uses TRBV7-2 and TRBJ2-7; 8 bases are shared with TRBD2. The CDR3 loop spans 15 amino acids. V shed 1 base and J 3 bases; nucleotides not matched to a gene: 5. Germline V gives CDR1 SGHTA, CDR2 FQGNSA. The CDR3 here is CASSLDPGGYYEQYF. The CDR3 DNA reads as TGTGCCAGCAGCTTAGATCCGGGAGGGTACTACGAGCAGTACTTC.

CDR3: CASSQEKQGAYNEQFF. The CDR3 coding sequence is TGTGCCAGCAGCCAGGAAAAACAGGGGGCCTACAATGAGCAGTTCTTC. This chain joins TRBV7-6 and TRBJ2-1, with 8 bases lining up with TRBD1. This CDR3 contains 16 residues. Trimming took 5 bases from V and 2 from J; bases not matched to a gene: 8. Germline V gives CDR1 SGHVS, CDR2 FNYEAQ.

V is TRBV28 and J is TRBJ1-5; D not certain. With 7 bases removed from V and 11 bases from J, the gap between germline ends came to 12 bases. The CDR3 consists of 11 residues. The germline V gene encodes CDR1 MDHEN and CDR2 SYDVKM. CDR3 nucleotides: TGTGCCAGCACGGACCCCGTAACCCAGCATTTT. Its protein product is CASTDPVTQHF.

The chain couples TRBV27 to TRBJ2-1; D call uncertain. CDR1 and CDR2 from the germline V gene are MNHEY and SMNVEV (reference sequence). V was clipped by 3 bases and J by 2 bases, with 17 bases between them. The CDR3 extends over 17 amino acids. Here the CDR3 DNA reads TGTGCCAGCAGTTTCTCCTGGGATCGAACTACCTACAATGAGCAGTTCTTC. Amino acid sequence: CASSFSWDRTTYNEQFF.

The gene calls are TRBV5-5 and TRBJ2-7; D gene unclear. Deletions cut 0 bases from V and 3 bases from J, with 7 bases between. This CDR3 has 13 amino acids. Germline lookup yields CDR1 SGHKS and CDR2 YYEKEE (reference sequence). The CDR3 DNA is TGTGCCAGCAGCTTGGTACAACTCTACGAGCAGTACTTC. This encodes CASSLVQLYEQYF.

The rearrangement uses TRBV11-2 and TRBJ1-1; D may be TRBD1 (5 bases). This CDR3 contains 15 residues. From germline, CDR1 is SGHAT and CDR2 FQNNGV. V was trimmed by 1 base and J by 0 bases, leaving 9 bases between them. The CDR3, as DNA: TGTGCCAGCAGCTTAGGACAGAGGCTGAACACTGAAGCTTTCTTT. Translation gives CASSLGQRLNTEAFF. Looking up the rest from reference TRBV11-2 and TRBJ1-1 gives the full variable domain: EAGVAQSPRYKIIEKRQSVAFWCNPISGHATLYWYQQILGQGPKLLIQFQNNGVVDDSQLPKDRFSAERLKGVDSTLKIQPAKLEDSAVYLCASSLGQRLNTEAFFGQGTRLTVV.